This TCR beta chain derives from a study of shared clonotypes between healthy human individuals. Germline values: CDR1 LGHNA, CDR2 YSLEER. V lost 3 bases, J lost 3 bases, and 16 bases lay in between. The CDR3 extends over 16 amino acids. Here immunoSEQ multiplex PCR was the method, and the copy in TCRdb shows in-frame clones only, minus some. The table lists 2 million to 2.5 million clones, nearly 97% of them singletons. Sample: naive CD4+ T cells sorted from blood. The sample's subset: CD45RA+ positively selected. This TCR derives from a man younger than 30 in good health. The chain recombines TRBV4-3 with TRBJ2-3, with D tentatively TRBD2 (5 bases). Written as DNA, the CDR3 is TGCGCCAGCAGCCAGGGTAGGCGGGCTAGGACAGATACGCAGTATTTT. This translates into CASSQGRRARTDTQYF.